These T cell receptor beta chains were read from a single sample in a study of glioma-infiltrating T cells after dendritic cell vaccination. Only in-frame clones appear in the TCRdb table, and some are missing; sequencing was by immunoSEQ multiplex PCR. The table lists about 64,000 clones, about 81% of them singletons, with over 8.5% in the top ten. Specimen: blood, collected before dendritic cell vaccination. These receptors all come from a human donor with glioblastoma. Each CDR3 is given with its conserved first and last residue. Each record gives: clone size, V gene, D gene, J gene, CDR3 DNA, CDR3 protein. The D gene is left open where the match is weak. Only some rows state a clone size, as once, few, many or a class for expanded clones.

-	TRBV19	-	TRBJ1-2	TGTGCCAGTAGTATCCGTGACACGAGCTATGGCTACACCTTC	CASSIRDTSYGYTF
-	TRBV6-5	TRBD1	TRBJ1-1	TGTGCCAGCGGGACAGGGCTTACTGAAGCTTTCTTT	CASGTGLTEAFF
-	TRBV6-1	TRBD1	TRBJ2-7	TGTGCCAGCAGTCCGGACAGGGAGGTATCCTACGAGCAGTACTTC	CASSPDREVSYEQYF
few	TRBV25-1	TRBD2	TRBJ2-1	TGTGCCAGCAGTTTGTCGGGGGGTGAGCAGTTCTTC	CASSLSGGEQFF
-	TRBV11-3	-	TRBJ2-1	TGTGCCAGCAGCTCCCCCGGGGGCAATGAGCAGTTCTTC	CASSSPGGNEQFF
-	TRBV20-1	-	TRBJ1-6	TGCGGGGTGGGGGGGAATTCACCCCTCCACTTT	CGVGGNSPLHF
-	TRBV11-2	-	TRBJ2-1	TGTGCCAGCAGCTTAGGGGGAGCAGGATTTAGGAATGAGCAGTTCTTC	CASSLGGAGFRNEQFF
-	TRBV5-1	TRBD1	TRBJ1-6	TGCGCCAGCAGCAGTTCGGGACAGGGTAATTCACCCCTCCACTTT	CASSSSGQGNSPLHF
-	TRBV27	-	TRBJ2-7	TGTGCCAGCAGTTCTTGGCAGGTGCACTCCGAGCAGTACTTC	CASSSWQVHSEQYF
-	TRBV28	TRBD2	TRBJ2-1	TGTGCCAGCAGTTTACTAGCGGGCACAGACAATGAGCAGTTCTTC	CASSLLAGTDNEQFF
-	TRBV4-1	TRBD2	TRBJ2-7	TGCGCCAGCAGCCATCCTTTAGCGGGGGGGCGAGAGCAGTACTTC	CASSHPLAGGREQYF
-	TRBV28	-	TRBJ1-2	TGTGCCAGCACTTCCAACTATGGCTACACCTTC	CASTSNYGYTF
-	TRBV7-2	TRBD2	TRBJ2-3	TGTGCCAGCAGCCCGAGACTAGCGGGAGGCACAGATACGCAGTATTTT	CASSPRLAGGTDTQYF
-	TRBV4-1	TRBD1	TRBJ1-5	TGCGCCAGCAGACAAACGACAGGGGGGTTGGATCAGCCCCAGCATTTT	CASRQTTGGLDQPQHF
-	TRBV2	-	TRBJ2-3	TGTGCCAGCAGTGACCCTGTTGGTCTAGCTAGCACAGATACGCAGTATTTT	CASSDPVGLASTDTQYF
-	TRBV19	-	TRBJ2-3	TGTGCCAGTAGTCTCCAGGGGCCCACAGATACGCAGTATTTT	CASSLQGPTDTQYF
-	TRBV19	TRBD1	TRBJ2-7	TGTGCCAGTAGTACTCAGACAGGGACCGAGCAGTACTTC	CASSTQTGTEQYF
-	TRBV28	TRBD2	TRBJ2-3	TGTGCCAGCAGCGACACTAGCGGGGGTGTTACGCAGTATTTT	CASSDTSGGVTQYF
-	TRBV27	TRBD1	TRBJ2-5	TGTGCCAGCAGCCTAGGGGGCACGGAGACCCAGTACTTC	CASSLGGTETQYF
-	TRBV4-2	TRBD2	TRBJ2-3	TGTGCCAGCAGCCAATCTGACGGGGGGAGCACAGATACGCAGTATTTT	CASSQSDGGSTDTQYF
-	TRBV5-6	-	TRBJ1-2	TGTGCCAGCAGCTTGTGGGCGACAGCAGCTAACTATGGCTACACCTTC	CASSLWATAANYGYTF
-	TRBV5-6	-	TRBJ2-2	TGTGCCAGCAGCCCCTGGGCCTTCACCGGGGAGCTGTTTTTT	CASSPWAFTGELFF
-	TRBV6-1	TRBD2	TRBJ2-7	TGTGCCAGCAGTGAAGCGATGGGGGGGAGCTACGAGCAGTACTTC	CASSEAMGGSYEQYF
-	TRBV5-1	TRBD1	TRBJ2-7	TGCGCCAGCAGCCCAGGGACAGGGGGCGGGCACGAGCAGTACTTC	CASSPGTGGGHEQYF
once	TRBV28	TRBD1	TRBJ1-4	TGTGCCAGCAGTCCCAGGACAGGCCGGAGTAATGAAAAACTGTTTTTT	CASSPRTGRSNEKLFF
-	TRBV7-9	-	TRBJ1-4	TGTGCCAGCAGCTTAATGGGGGGGCGCGATGAAAAACTGTTTTTT	CASSLMGGRDEKLFF
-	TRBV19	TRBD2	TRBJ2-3	TGTGCCAGTAGCAGGCGGGGGGACGACACAGATACGCAGTATTTT	CASSRRGDDTDTQYF
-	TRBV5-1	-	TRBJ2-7	TGCGCCAGCAGCTTGGTGGGGGGGGCTAGCGGATACGAGCAGTACTTC	CASSLVGGASGYEQYF
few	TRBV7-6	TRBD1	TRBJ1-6	TGTGCCAGCAATCCCGACAGGGGGCAAAATTCACCCCTCCACTTT	CASNPDRGQNSPLHF
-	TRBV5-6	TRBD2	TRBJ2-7	TGTGCCAGCAGCCCCCCGGGACTAGCGTTCGACGAGCAGTACTTC	CASSPPGLAFDEQYF
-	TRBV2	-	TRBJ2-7	TGTGCCAGCCGGGTGTCCTACGAGCAGTACTTC	CASRVSYEQYF
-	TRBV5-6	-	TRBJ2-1	TGTGCCAGCAGCTTGGTCGGGGGTAACGAGCAGTTCTTC	CASSLVGGNEQFF
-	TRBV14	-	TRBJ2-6	TGTGCCAGCAGCCGGAGCTCTGGGGCCAACGTCCTGACTTTC	CASSRSSGANVLTF
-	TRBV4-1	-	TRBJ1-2	TGCGCCAGCAGCCAAGAAGGAGGCCATAGATATGGCTACACCTTC	CASSQEGGHRYGYTF
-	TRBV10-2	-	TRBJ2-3	TGCGCCAGCAGTGAGGGAGGGTTTACTCCTAGCACAGATACGCAGTATTTT	CASSEGGFTPSTDTQYF
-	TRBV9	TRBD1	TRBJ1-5	TGTGCCAGCAGCGTAGTGTACCCCGCCCCGATGGGGGGACAGAAGTATTTT	CASSVVYPAPMGGQKYF
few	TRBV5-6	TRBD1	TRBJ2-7	TGTGCCAGCCGCCGCCTGAGACAGGGGAACGAGCAGTACTTC	CASRRLRQGNEQYF
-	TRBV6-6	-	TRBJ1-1	TGTGCCAGCAGGATGATGTCACAGGGTAGTGACACTGAAGCTTTCTTT	CASRMMSQGSDTEAFF
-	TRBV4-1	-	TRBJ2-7	TGCGCCAGCAGCCCCCCAGGGCCGATCAGCTCCTACGAGCAGTACTTC	CASSPPGPISSYEQYF
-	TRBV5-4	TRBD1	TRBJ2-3	TGTGCCAGCAGCTTGGGGTCAGGGGGCGCAGATACGCAGTATTTT	CASSLGSGGADTQYF
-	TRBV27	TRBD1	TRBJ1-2	TGTGCCAGCAGTTGGGGACAGGGGGCAGGAAAAGGTGGCTACACCTTC	CASSWGQGAGKGGYTF
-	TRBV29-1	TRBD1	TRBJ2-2	TGCAGCGTTGTTACAGGGGGCACCGGGGAGCTGTTTTTT	CSVVTGGTGELFF
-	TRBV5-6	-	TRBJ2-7	TGTGCCAGCAGCTTGGGACCTCCCCGGGGTTACGAGCAGTACTTC	CASSLGPPRGYEQYF
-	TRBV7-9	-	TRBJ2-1	TGTGCCAGCAGCTTATGGGGGCAGCAGTTCTTC	CASSLWGQQFF
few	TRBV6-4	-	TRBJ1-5	TGTGCCAGCAGTGACGAGGGTATGAGTCAGCCCCAGCATTTT	CASSDEGMSQPQHF
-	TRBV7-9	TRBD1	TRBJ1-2	TGTGCCAGCAGCTTAGCAGGGACAGGGACTGGCTACACCTTC	CASSLAGTGTGYTF
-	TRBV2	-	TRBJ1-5	TGTGCCAGCAGTGAAGAGGAGTATCAGCCCCAGCATTTT	CASSEEEYQPQHF
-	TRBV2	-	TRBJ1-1	TGTGCCAGCAAGGATCAAAAACGAGCCGCCGGGACTGAAGCTTTCTTT	CASKDQKRAAGTEAFF
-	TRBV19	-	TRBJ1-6	TGTGCCAGTAGTATCCAGGGCCATAATTCACCCCTCCACTTT	CASSIQGHNSPLHF
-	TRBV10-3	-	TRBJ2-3	TGTGCCGCCCAGGGGCGCGCCCCAGGGACGCAGTATTTT	CAAQGRAPGTQYF
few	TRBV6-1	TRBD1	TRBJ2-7	TGTGCCAGCACCGGGGGCGGGACAGGGTCCTACGAGCAGTACTTC	CASTGGGTGSYEQYF
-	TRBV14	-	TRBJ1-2	TGTGCCAGCAGCCAAGGGAGGGGTACAGCTAACTATGGCTACACCTTC	CASSQGRGTANYGYTF
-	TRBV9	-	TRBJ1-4	TGTGCCAGCAGCGTAGGTCAAATCAATGAAAAACTGTTTTTT	CASSVGQINEKLFF
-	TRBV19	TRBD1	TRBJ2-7	TGTGCCAGTAGTGGGGGACAGGGGGCATACTACGAGCAGTACTTC	CASSGGQGAYYEQYF
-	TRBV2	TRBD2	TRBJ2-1	TGTGCCAGCACAGTGGCGGGGGGATACAATGAGCAGTTCTTC	CASTVAGGYNEQFF
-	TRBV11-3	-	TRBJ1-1	TGTGCCAGCAGCTCGGGGAGGGCGTGGGACACTGAAGCTTTCTTT	CASSSGRAWDTEAFF
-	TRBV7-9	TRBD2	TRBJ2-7	TGTGCCAGCAGCTTAGGGGCCGGGCTAGCGGGGGGGTACGAGCAGTACTTC	CASSLGAGLAGGYEQYF
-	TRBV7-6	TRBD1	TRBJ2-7	TGTGCCAGCAGCTTACGGGACAGCTACGAGCAGTACTTC	CASSLRDSYEQYF